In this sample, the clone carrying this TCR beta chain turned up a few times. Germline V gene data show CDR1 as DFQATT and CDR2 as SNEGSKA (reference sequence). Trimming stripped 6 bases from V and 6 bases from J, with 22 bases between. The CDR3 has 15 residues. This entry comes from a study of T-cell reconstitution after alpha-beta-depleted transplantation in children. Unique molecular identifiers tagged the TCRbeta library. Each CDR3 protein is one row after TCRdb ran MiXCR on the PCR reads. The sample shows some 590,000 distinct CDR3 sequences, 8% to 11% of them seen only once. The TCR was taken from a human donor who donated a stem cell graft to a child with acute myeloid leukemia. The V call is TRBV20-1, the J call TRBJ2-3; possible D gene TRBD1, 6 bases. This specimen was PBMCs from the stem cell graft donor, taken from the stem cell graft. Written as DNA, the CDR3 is TGCAGTGCCGAGATGACCCAGAAGGGGGTTGATACGCAGTATTTT. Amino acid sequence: CSAEMTQKGVDTQYF.